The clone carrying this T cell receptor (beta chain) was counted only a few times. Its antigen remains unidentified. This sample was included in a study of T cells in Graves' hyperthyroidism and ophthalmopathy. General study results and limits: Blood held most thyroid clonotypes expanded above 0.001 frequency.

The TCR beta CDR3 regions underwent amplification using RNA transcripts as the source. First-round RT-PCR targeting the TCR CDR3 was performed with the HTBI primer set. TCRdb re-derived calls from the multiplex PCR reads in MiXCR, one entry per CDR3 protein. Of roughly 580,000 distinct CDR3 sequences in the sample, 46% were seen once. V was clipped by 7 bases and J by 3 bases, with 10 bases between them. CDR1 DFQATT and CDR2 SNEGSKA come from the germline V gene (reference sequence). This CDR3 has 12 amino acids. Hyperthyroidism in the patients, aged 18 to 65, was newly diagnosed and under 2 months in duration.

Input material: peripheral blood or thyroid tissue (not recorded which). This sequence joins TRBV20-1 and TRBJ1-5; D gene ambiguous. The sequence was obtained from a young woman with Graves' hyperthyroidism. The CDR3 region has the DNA TGCAGTGGGACCCGGTCCAATCAGCCCCAGCATTTT. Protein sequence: CSGTRSNQPQHF.